This T cell receptor beta chain was identified in a study of blood T cell repertoires in COVID-19. At the level of the study: Italy, Spain and the United States were the sources of the convalescent and acute COVID-19 samples. Sources were T cells, B-cell-depleted T cells, or PBMCs; the material itself was cDNA or gDNA.

Original handling: Cell counts per sample came from amplifying reference gene primers. Assay used: immunoSEQ multiplex PCR; TCRdb lists only in-frame clones, some missing. V and J calls and clone size are copied from that table; D and trimming were computed from the DNA. This table has about 250,000 clones, around nine tenths appearing once. The length of the CDR3 is 15 residues. CDR1 is SGHNT, CDR2 YENEEA, per germline. V shed 1 base and J shed 4 bases, with 11 bases lying between them. This receptor was identified in a man aged 30 to 45 with COVID-19, enrolled during active disease. The chain recombines TRBV11-3 with TRBJ2-1; D is unclear. The specimen sequenced was peripheral blood. In nucleotides, the CDR3 is TGTGCCAGCAGCTTAGGGAGACTGGGTTACAATGAGCAGTTCTTC. This translates into CASSLGRLGYNEQFF.